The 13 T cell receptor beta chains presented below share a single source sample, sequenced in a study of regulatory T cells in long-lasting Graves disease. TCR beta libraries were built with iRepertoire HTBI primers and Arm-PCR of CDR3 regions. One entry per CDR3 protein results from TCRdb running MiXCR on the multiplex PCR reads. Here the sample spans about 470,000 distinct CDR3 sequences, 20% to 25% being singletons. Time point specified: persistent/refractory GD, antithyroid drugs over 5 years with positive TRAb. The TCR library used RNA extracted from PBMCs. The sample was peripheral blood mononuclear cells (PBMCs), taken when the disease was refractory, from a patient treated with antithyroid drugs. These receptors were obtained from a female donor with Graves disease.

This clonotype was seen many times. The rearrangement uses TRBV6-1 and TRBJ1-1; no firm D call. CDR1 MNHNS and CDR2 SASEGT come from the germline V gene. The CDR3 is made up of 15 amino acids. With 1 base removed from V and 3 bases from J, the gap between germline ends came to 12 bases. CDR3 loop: CASSEDPRVDTEAFF. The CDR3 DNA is TGTGCCAGCAGTGAAGATCCCAGAGTCGACACTGAAGCTTTCTTT.

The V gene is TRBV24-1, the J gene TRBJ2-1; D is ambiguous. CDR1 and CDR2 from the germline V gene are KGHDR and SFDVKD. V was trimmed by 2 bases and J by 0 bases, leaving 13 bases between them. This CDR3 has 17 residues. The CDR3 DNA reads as TGTGCCACCAGTGATTCAAAGCGCGAGAGCTCCTACAATGAGCAGTTCTTC. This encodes CATSDSKRESSYNEQFF.

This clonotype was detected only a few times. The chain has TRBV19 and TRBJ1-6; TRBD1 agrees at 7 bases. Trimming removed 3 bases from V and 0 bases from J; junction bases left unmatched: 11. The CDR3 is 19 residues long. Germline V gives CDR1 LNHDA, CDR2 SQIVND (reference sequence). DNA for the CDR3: TGTGCCAGTAGTATTGTGGCAGGGGGACGGAGCTCCTATAATTCACCCCTCCACTTT. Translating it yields CASSIVAGGRSSYNSPLHF.

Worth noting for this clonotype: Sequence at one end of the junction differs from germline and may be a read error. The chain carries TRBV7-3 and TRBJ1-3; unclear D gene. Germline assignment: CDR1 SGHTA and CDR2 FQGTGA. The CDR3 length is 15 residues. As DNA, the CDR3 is TGTGCCAGCAGCCCCTCAGGAGTGCGGGGAAACACCGTATATTTT. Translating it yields CASSPSGVRGNTVYF.

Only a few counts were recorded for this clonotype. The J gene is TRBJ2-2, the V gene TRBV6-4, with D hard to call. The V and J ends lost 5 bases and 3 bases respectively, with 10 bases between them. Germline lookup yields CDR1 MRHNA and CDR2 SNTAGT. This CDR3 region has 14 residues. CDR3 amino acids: CASSYTIDTGELFF. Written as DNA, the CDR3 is TGTGCCAGCAGTTACACAATAGACACCGGGGAGCTGTTTTTT.

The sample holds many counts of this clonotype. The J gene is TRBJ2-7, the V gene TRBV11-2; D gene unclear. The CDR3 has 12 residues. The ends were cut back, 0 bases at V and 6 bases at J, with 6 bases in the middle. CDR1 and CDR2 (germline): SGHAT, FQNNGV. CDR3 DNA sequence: TGTGCCAGCAGCTTAGAACGCGGCGAGCAGTACTTC. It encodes CASSLERGEQYF.

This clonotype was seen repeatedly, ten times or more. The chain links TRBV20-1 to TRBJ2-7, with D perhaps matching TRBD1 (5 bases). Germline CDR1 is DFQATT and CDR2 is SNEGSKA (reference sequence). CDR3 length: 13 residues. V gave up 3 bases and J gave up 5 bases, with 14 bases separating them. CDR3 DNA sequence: TGCAGTGCTAGGCGTAGGGGTGGCGACGAGCAGTACTTC. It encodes CSARRRGGDEQYF.

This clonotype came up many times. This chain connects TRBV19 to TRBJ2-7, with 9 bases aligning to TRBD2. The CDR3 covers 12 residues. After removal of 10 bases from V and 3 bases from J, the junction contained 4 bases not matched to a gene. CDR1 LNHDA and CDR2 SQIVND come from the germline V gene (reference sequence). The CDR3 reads CATRTSDYEQYF. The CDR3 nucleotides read TGTGCCACCAGGACTAGCGACTACGAGCAGTACTTC.

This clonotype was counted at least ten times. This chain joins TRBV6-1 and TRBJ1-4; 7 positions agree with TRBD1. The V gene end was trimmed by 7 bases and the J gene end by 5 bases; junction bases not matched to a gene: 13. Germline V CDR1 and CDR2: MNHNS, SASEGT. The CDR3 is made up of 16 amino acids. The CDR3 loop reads CASTPIRTGSNEKLFF. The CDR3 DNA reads TGTGCCAGCACCCCAATCCGGACAGGAAGCAATGAAAAACTGTTTTTT.

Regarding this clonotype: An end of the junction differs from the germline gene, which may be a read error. CDR3 bases: TGTGTCAGCAGTGGCCTCATGAACACTGAAACTTTCTTT. The encoded protein is CVSSGLMNTETFF. The chain employs TRBV2 and TRBJ1-1; D call uncertain. Germline-derived CDR1 and CDR2 are SNHLY and FYNNEI. CDR3 length: 13 residues.

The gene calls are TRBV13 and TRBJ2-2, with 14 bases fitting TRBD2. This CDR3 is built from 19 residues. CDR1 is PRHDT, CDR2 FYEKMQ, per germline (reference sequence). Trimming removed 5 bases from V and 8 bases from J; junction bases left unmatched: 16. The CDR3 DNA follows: TGTGCCAGCAGCCTAAACGGACTAGCGGGAGGCCATCCAGTAGGGGAGCTGTTTTTT. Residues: CASSLNGLAGGHPVGELFF.

The CDR3 protein is CAISEPRRGFNYGYTF. The CDR3 nucleotides are TGTGCCATCAGTGAGCCGCGAAGGGGCTTTAACTATGGCTACACCTTC. The rearrangement joins TRBV10-3 to TRBJ1-2, with D perhaps TRBD1 (5 bases). V was shortened by 2 bases and J by 1 base, with 14 bases between the two germline ends. This CDR3 contains 16 residues. Germline assignment: CDR1 ENHRY and CDR2 SYGVKD.

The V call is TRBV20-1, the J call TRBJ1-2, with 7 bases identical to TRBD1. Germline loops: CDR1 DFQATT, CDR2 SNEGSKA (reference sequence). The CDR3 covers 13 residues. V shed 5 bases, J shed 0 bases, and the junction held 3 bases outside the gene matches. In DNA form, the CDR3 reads TGCAGTGCTCGGGACAGTACTAACTATGGCTACACCTTC. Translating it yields CSARDSTNYGYTF.